These T cell receptor beta chains were read from a single sample in a study of shared clonotypes between healthy human individuals. Data came from immunoSEQ multiplex PCR; TCRdb stores just in-frame clones and leaves some out. In the table there are 2 million to 2.5 million clones, approximately 95% of which are singletons. Sequencing input: naive CD4+ T cells sorted from blood. These receptors came from a man in his late teens or twenties in good health. Both conserved end residues are part of each CDR3. Fields, in order: V gene, clone size, CDR3 length, D gene, J gene, CDR3 DNA, CDR3 protein. A D gene is named only where the DNA matches it firmly. A row's size may be missing; if present it is once, few, many or a size class.

>TRBV6-1|once|13|NA|TRBJ1-2
TGTGCCAGCAGTGCCTCGGGGAACTATGGCTACACCTTC
CASSASGNYGYTF
>TRBV5-1|NA|15|NA|TRBJ1-6
TGCGCCAGCAGCAGTAGGGAAGGGCTTAATTCACCCCTCCACTTT
CASSSREGLNSPLHF
>TRBV10-3|NA|15|TRBD2|TRBJ2-7
TGTGCCATCAGTGACAAGGGGACTAGCGTAAGCGAGCAGTACTTC
CAISDKGTSVSEQYF
>TRBV6-7|NA|14|NA|TRBJ1-1
TGTGCCAGCAGTTACTCGTCGAAGGACACTGAAGCTTTCTTT
CASSYSSKDTEAFF
>TRBV29-1|NA|15|TRBD1|TRBJ1-2
TGCAGCGTTGCCCCAGGGGGGCGCCCCCTCAGTGGCTACACCTTC
CSVAPGGRPLSGYTF
>TRBV30|once|12|TRBD1|TRBJ1-2
TGTGCCTGGGCCATCAGGGGGAATGGCTACACCTTC
CAWAIRGNGYTF
>TRBV11-3|NA|14|NA|TRBJ1-1
TGTGCCAGCAGCTTAGGAGGCCTTGGCACTGAAGCTTTCTTT
CASSLGGLGTEAFF
>TRBV4-1|NA|18|TRBD1|TRBJ2-2
TGCGCCAGCAGCCACGCCGGGTCAGGGGGCGCCAGCACCGGGGAGCTGTTTTTT
CASSHAGSGGASTGELFF
>TRBV19|NA|12|NA|TRBJ1-1
TGTGCCAGTAGTATCCCGGCCAGTGAAGCTTTCTTT
CASSIPASEAFF
>TRBV25-1|NA|15|TRBD2|TRBJ2-5
TGTGCCAGCAGTGAAAGGGGACTAGCCAAAGAGACCCAGTACTTC
CASSERGLAKETQYF
>TRBV5-6|NA|14|NA|TRBJ2-1
TGTGCCAGCAGCTTGGGCGGGATTGAGAATGAGCAGTTCTTC
CASSLGGIENEQFF
>TRBV5-1|NA|14|TRBD2|TRBJ2-5
TGCGCCAGCAGCCAAACTAGCGTCGGAGAGACCCAGTACTTC
CASSQTSVGETQYF
>TRBV4-2|NA|15|NA|TRBJ1-4
TGTGCCAGCAGCCAAGAGGAGGGGCGTAATGAAAAACTGTTTTTT
CASSQEEGRNEKLFF
>TRBV11-2|NA|15|TRBD2|TRBJ2-3
TGTGCCAGCAGCTTAAGACCCCCGCGGGAGGATACGCAGTATTTT
CASSLRPPREDTQYF
>TRBV2|NA|12|NA|TRBJ2-7
TGTGCCAGCAGTGAAAGTTCAGGCCTGTTGTACTTC
CASSESSGLLYF
>TRBV5-1|NA|16|NA|TRBJ1-2
TGCGCCAGCAGCCCAACCGGGGGGACCCCCTTGGGGGGCTACACCTTC
CASSPTGGTPLGGYTF
>TRBV2|NA|11|TRBD1|TRBJ2-7
TGTGCCAGCAGCGAAGGACAGGTTCGGTACTTC
CASSEGQVRYF